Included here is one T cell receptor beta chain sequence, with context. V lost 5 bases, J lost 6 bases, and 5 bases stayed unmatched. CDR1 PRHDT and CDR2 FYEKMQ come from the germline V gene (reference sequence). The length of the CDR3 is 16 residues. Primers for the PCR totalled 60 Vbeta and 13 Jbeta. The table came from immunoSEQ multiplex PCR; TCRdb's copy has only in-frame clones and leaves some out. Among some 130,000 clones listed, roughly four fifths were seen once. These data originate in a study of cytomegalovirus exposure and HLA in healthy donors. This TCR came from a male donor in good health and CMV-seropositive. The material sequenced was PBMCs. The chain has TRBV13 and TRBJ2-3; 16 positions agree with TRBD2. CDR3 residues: CASSPGLAGGWDTQYF. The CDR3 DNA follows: TGTGCCAGCAGCCCGGGACTAGCGGGAGGGTGGGATACGCAGTATTTT.